The clone carrying this T cell receptor beta chain was found a few times. The antigen is unknown. Using a J-beta primer mix together with a sample-barcoded 5' primer, a second PCR was run for roughly 6 to 11 cycles. TCRdb processed the 5' RACE reads anew with MiXCR; each CDR3 protein has one entry. Of 750,000 to 1,000,000 distinct CDR3 sequences in the sample, almost 30% were seen once. V shed 4 bases and J 6 bases; nucleotides not matched to a gene: 6. Per the germline V gene, CDR1 is SNHLY and CDR2 is FYNNEI. This CDR3 has 15 residues. Whenever a sample was processed, at least 6 million PBMCs were isolated. This sample was taken from a study of blood T cells in healthy people across ages. Overall study results and limits: While age rose, TCR beta diversity per million T cells dropped in a roughly linear way.

A further study also used this sample, focusing on T cells of mothers and their children. From that study: Related mother-child pairs shared slightly more overlap than unrelated pairs, but the difference was non-significant.

The J gene is TRBJ2-3, the V gene TRBV2, with 11 bases identical to TRBD2. This TCR derives from a woman in her thirties or forties in good health. Sequencing was carried out using blood. The CDR3 sequence is CASSGTSGGRDTQYF. The CDR3 DNA reads as TGTGCCAGCAGTGGAACTAGCGGGGGACGGGATACGCAGTATTTT.